These 10 T cell receptor beta chains were sequenced from one sample in a study of human T cells and chemical hapten exposure. Time point indicated: patch test 2, 6 weeks after DPC sensitization. Described treatment: therapeutic diphenylcyclopropenone sensitization with weekly scalp DPC. TCRdb itself ran the RACE reads through MiXCR, one entry per CDR3 protein. The sample has about 380,000 distinct CDR3 sequences; over 6% are singletons. Here the sequenced sample was whole blood, taken in connection with sensitization to the hapten diphenylcyclopropenone (DPC). These receptor sequences come from a woman aged 18-29 years with alopecia areata. Some clones in this sample may be carry-over from other donors' samples.

This clonotype was counted a few times. The chain carries TRBV7-3 and TRBJ2-1; 11 bases agree with TRBD2. Per germline, CDR1 SGHTA and CDR2 FQGTGA. CDR3 size: 15 residues. The junction had 9 bases not matched to a gene; V was cut back by 5 bases and J by 9 bases. The CDR3: CASSPIAGGLFEQFF. CDR3 coding DNA: TGTGCCAGCAGCCCTATAGCGGGGGGGCTTTTTGAGCAGTTCTTC. The complete variable domain, with remaining parts taken from reference TRBV7-3 and TRBJ2-1, reads GAGVSQTPSNKVTEKGKYVELRCDPISGHTALYWYRQSLGQGPEFLIYFQGTGAADDSGLPNDRFFAVRPEGSVSTLKIQRTERGDSAVYLCASSPIAGGLFEQFFGPGTRLTVL.

This clonotype has at least ten counts. The chain has TRBV28 and TRBJ2-3; possibly TRBD2 for D (6 bases). V dropped 2 bases and J dropped 2 bases, with 11 bases sitting between them. This CDR3 is built from 15 residues. Germline loops: CDR1 MDHEN, CDR2 SYDVKM. CDR3 in amino acids: CASSLGGSSTDTQYF. In DNA, the CDR3 is TGTGCCAGCAGTTTAGGGGGGTCGTCCACAGATACGCAGTATTTT.

The V call is TRBV6-5, the J call TRBJ2-1; maybe TRBD2 (6 bases). Trimming pared 4 bases from V and 7 bases from J, leaving 20 bases between. The CDR3 has 16 amino acids. CDR1 and CDR2 (germline): MNHEY, SVGAGI. The CDR3 nucleotides read TGTGCCAGCAGTTTTTCAAGGGTGTTGGGGACTAATGAGCAGTTCTTC. It translates to CASSFSRVLGTNEQFF.

This clonotype has more than one count but fewer than ten. The chain carries TRBV15 and TRBJ1-1; no clear D. The CDR3 is 13 amino acids. Between the trimmed V and J ends, which lost 3 bases and 0 bases, there was a span of 5 bases. CDR1 and CDR2 (germline): LNHNV, YYDKDF (reference sequence). The CDR3 region is CATSSGMNTEAFF. The CDR3, as DNA: TGTGCCACCAGCAGCGGGATGAACACTGAAGCTTTCTTT.

This clonotype was recorded many times. The J gene is TRBJ2-3, the V gene TRBV29-1, with D maybe TRBD2 (5 bases). The V and J ends lost 6 bases and 6 bases respectively, with 13 bases between them. This CDR3 has 12 amino acids. The germline gives CDR1 SQVTM, CDR2 ANQGSEA. Here the CDR3 reads CSVGPRGDTQYF. The CDR3 nucleotides are TGCAGCGTCGGACCCCGGGGTGATACGCAGTATTTT.

This clonotype came up many times. This sequence joins TRBV29-1 and TRBJ1-1, with TRBD1 matching 8 bases. The germline V gene encodes CDR1 SQVTM and CDR2 ANQGSEA. The CDR3 contains 14 residues. Trimming cost V 4 bases and J 7 bases; bases outside gene matches: 11. The CDR3: CSVGTLDRDYEAFF. The DNA for the CDR3 is TGCAGCGTTGGAACCCTGGACAGGGATTATGAAGCTTTCTTT.

V is TRBV29-1 and J is TRBJ2-5; the D gene is possibly TRBD1 (6 bases). The CDR3 is made up of 13 amino acids. The V gene's germline CDR1 is SQVTM and CDR2 ANQGSEA. V lost 4 bases, J lost 2 bases, and 11 bases lay in between. CDR3 sequence reads: CSVAPGAQETQYF. CDR3 sequence (DNA): TGCAGCGTTGCCCCAGGGGCTCAAGAGACCCAGTACTTC.

The chain joins TRBV11-2 to TRBJ1-1, with D possibly matching TRBD1 (5 bases). The germline V and J ends were trimmed by 5 bases and 4 bases, with 11 bases remaining between them. This CDR3 contains 13 residues. CDR1 is SGHAT, CDR2 FQNNGV, per germline. The DNA of the CDR3 is TGTGCCAGCAGCCTGGGGACTTTCACTGAAGCTTTCTTT. Its protein product is CASSLGTFTEAFF.

This clonotype was seen at least ten times. The V call is TRBV5-5, the J call TRBJ1-1, with D possibly being TRBD1 (5 bases). This CDR3 region has 15 residues. CDR1 is SGHKS and CDR2 is YYEKEE in the germline V gene (reference sequence). Trimming removed 0 bases from V and 4 bases from J, with 13 bases in between. This CDR3 reads CASSLGQGARTEAFF. CDR3 in DNA: TGTGCCAGCAGCTTGGGGCAAGGGGCCCGCACTGAAGCTTTCTTT.

V gene TRBV28 combines with J gene TRBJ1-6; possible D gene TRBD1, 6 bases. The germline V and J ends were trimmed by 6 bases and 9 bases, with 18 bases remaining between them. CDR1 MDHEN and CDR2 SYDVKM come from the germline V gene. This CDR3 region has 15 residues. CDR3 DNA: TGTGCCAGCAGGCCCCAGGCCAGGGGATTTTCACCCCTCCACTTT. It codes for CASRPQARGFSPLHF.